These 30 T cell receptor beta chains came from one sample sequenced in a study of blood T cells in healthy people across ages. Primers used in a second PCR of roughly 6 to 11 cycles were a sample-barcoded 5' primer and a J-beta primer mix. TCRdb ran MiXCR on the 5' RACE reads and lists one entry per CDR3 protein. Of 710,000 or so distinct CDR3 sequences listed, about 20% are singletons. Sequenced material: blood. The origin of the receptors is an older man in good health.

This chain joins TRBV12-5 and TRBJ1-5; 8 positions agree with TRBD1. Germline assignment: CDR1 LGHNT and CDR2 FRNRAP. The CDR3 runs to 15 residues. V was clipped by 5 bases and J by 6 bases; unmatched bases: 9. The CDR3 sequence: CASGPGQGERQPQHF. The CDR3 DNA is TGTGCTAGTGGTCCCGGACAGGGCGAGCGTCAGCCCCAGCATTTT. The whole variable domain, filled in from reference TRBV12-5 and TRBJ1-5, reads DARVTQTPRHKVTEMGQEVTMRCQPILGHNTVFWYRQTMMQGLELLAYFRNRAPLDDSGMPKDRFSAEMPDATLATLKIQPSEPRDSAVYFCASGPGQGERQPQHFGDGTRLSIL.

This chain links TRBV7-2 with TRBJ2-3; 11 nucleotides align to TRBD2. CDR3 length: 17 residues. J gave up 1 base and V 5 bases, and 8 bases lay outside the gene matches. In germline, CDR1 is SGHTA, CDR2 FQGNSA. The CDR3 sequence: CASSPTSSGRGTDTQYF. The DNA of the CDR3 is TGTGCCAGCAGCCCCACGAGTAGCGGGAGGGGCACAGATACGCAGTATTTT.

The V call is TRBV27, the J call TRBJ2-7, with D perhaps matching TRBD1 or TRBD2 (5 bases each). V was trimmed by 5 bases and J by 6 bases, leaving 14 bases between them. The length of the CDR3 is 13 residues. Per germline, CDR1 MNHEY and CDR2 SMNVEV (reference sequence). The CDR3 protein is CASSPTGAGEQYF. The CDR3 region has the DNA TGTGCCAGCAGTCCAACCGGGGCTGGCGAGCAGTACTTC.

This clonotype was counted at least ten times. The chain combines TRBV7-9 with TRBJ2-1; 7 bases fit TRBD1. CDR1 and CDR2 from the germline V gene are SEHNR and FQNEAQ (reference sequence). This CDR3 has 15 residues. V shed 5 bases, J shed 0 bases, and the junction held 4 bases outside the gene matches. The CDR3 sequence: CASSVRTGSYNEQFF. CDR3 bases: TGTGCCAGCAGCGTGAGGACAGGCTCCTACAATGAGCAGTTCTTC.

This chain uses TRBV18 with TRBJ2-3, with D possibly matching TRBD2 (5 bases). V was pared by 1 base and J by 5 bases, with 16 bases between. CDR1 is KGHSH and CDR2 is LQKENI in the germline V gene. The CDR3 totals 16 residues. The CDR3 DNA sequence: TGTGCCAGCTCACCACTAGCTAGGACTGACCGAGATACGCAGTATTTT. This codes for CASSPLARTDRDTQYF.

The chain employs TRBV20-1 and TRBJ2-5, with TRBD2 identical over 9 bases. The DNA end is a closer match to TRBJ2-7, so the J assignment may be wrong. The CDR3 is 12 residues long. CDR1 DFQATT and CDR2 SNEGSKA come from the germline V gene (reference sequence). The CDR3 nucleotides are TGCAGTGCTCGTAGCGGGGGCGACGAGCAGTACGTC. It encodes CSARSGGDEQYV.

This clonotype was seen more than once but under ten times. The chain employs TRBV12-3 or TRBV12-4 and TRBJ1-1, with D unclear. The CDR3 has 15 amino acids. Trimming shortened V by 0 bases and J by 1 base, and 9 bases separated the two germline ends. CDR3 amino acids: CASSLAPTGNTEAFF. CDR3 nucleotides: TGTGCCAGCAGTTTAGCCCCGACGGGGAACACTGAAGCTTTCTTT.

This clonotype showed up just a few times. This chain connects TRBV19 to TRBJ2-1; D is ambiguous. Trimming stripped 4 bases from V and 7 bases from J, with 8 bases between. The germline V gene has CDR1 LNHDA and CDR2 SQIVND (reference sequence). The CDR3 is 12 amino acids. As DNA, the CDR3 is TGTGCCAGTAGTACCAACACGAATGAGCAGTTCTTC. Amino acids: CASSTNTNEQFF. Full variable domain (missing parts from reference TRBV19 and TRBJ2-1): DGGITQSPKYLFRKEGQNVTLSCEQNLNHDAMYWYRQDPGQGLRLIYYSQIVNDFQKGDIAEGYSVSREKKESFPLTVTSAQKNPTAFYLCASSTNTNEQFFGPGTRLTVL.

This chain links TRBV7-9 with TRBJ2-5; D may be TRBD2 (6 bases). Germline loops: CDR1 SEHNR, CDR2 FQNEAQ (reference sequence). The CDR3 is 16 residues long. Trimming shortened V by 4 bases and J by 4 bases, and 19 bases separated the two germline ends. The CDR3 here is CASSSGSAGLGETQYF. In DNA, the CDR3 is TGTGCCAGCAGCTCCGGGTCGGCGGGATTGGGAGAGACCCAGTACTTC.

This clonotype has more than one count but fewer than ten. The V call is TRBV20-1, the J call TRBJ2-3; 8 bases line up with TRBD2. This CDR3 region has 14 residues. Trimming cost V 6 bases and J 0 bases; bases outside gene matches: 5. Per the germline V gene, CDR1 is DFQATT and CDR2 is SNEGSKA (reference sequence). In DNA form, the CDR3 reads TGCAGTGCCGACTCGGGGGGGAGCACAGATACGCAGTATTTT. This encodes CSADSGGSTDTQYF.

The V call is TRBV5-1, the J call TRBJ2-5; D is ambiguous. The CDR3 has 14 amino acids. Trimming left V 4 bases short and J 2 bases short, with 12 bases between. CDR1 is SGHRS, CDR2 YFSETQ, per germline. The CDR3 DNA reads as TGCGCCAGCAGCCCTGCGGCAGATCAAGAGACCCAGTACTTC. This sequence encodes CASSPAADQETQYF.

The gene calls are TRBV25-1 and TRBJ2-5; the D call may be TRBD1 or TRBD2 (5 bases each). Germline V gene sequence: CDR1 MGHDK, CDR2 SYGVNS. This CDR3 spans 16 amino acids. The germline V and J ends were trimmed by 1 base and 5 bases, with 17 bases remaining between them. The CDR3, as DNA: TGTGCCAGCAGTGAATTTGGTTTCGAGGGGTACGAGACCCAGTACTTC. It translates to CASSEFGFEGYETQYF.

The chain couples TRBV12-3 or TRBV12-4 to TRBJ1-1, with a weak D call TRBD1 (6 bases). The CDR3 length is 12 residues. V dropped 8 bases and J dropped 7 bases, with 14 bases sitting between them. CDR3 DNA sequence: TGTGCCAGCGGAGGTGGGGGGCGTGAAGCTTTCTTT. Translation gives CASGGGGREAFF.

The chain employs TRBV10-3 and TRBJ1-4; perhaps TRBD1 as D (6 bases). The CDR3 is 15 residues long. Germline CDR1 and CDR2: ENHRY and SYGVKD. Trimming shortened V by 8 bases and J by 0 bases, and 13 bases separated the two germline ends. DNA for the CDR3: TGTGCCATCCGACGGGACACGTCAACTAATGAAAAACTGTTTTTT. Translation gives CAIRRDTSTNEKLFF.

This chain uses TRBV6-1 with TRBJ2-5; D perhaps matches TRBD2 (5 bases). This CDR3 is 16 amino acids long. Per germline, CDR1 MNHNS and CDR2 SASEGT. V was trimmed by 6 bases and J by 3 bases, leaving 20 bases between them. The CDR3 loop is CASRGVGVGLEETQYF. The CDR3 DNA sequence: TGTGCCAGCAGGGGAGTGGGAGTCGGTTTAGAAGAGACCCAGTACTTC.

The rearrangement links TRBV14 to TRBJ1-2, with a weak D call TRBD1 (5 bases). Germline CDR1 and CDR2: SGHDN and FVKESK. This CDR3 contains 15 residues. V gave up 2 bases and J gave up 3 bases, with 13 bases separating them. The CDR3 region is CASSQRRGPDYGYTF. CDR3 nucleotide sequence: TGTGCCAGCAGCCAAAGGAGGGGACCAGACTATGGCTACACCTTC.

This clonotype was found many times. The chain carries TRBV7-8 and TRBJ1-2; 7 bases are a match to TRBD1. Germline CDR1 reads SGHVS; CDR2 reads FQNEAQ. V lost 5 bases to trimming and J lost 3 bases; unmatched junction nucleotides: 3. This CDR3 is 13 amino acids long. CDR3 sequence (DNA): TGTGCCAGCAGCGAACAGGGGTACTATGGCTACACCTTC. This codes for CASSEQGYYGYTF. The complete variable domain, with remaining parts taken from reference TRBV7-8 and TRBJ1-2, reads GAGVSQSPRYKVAKRGQDVALRCDPISGHVSLFWYQQALGQGPEFLTYFQNEAQLDKSGLPSDRFFAERPEGSVSTLKIQRTQQEDSAVYLCASSEQGYYGYTFGSGTRLTVV.

This chain uses TRBV30 with TRBJ1-1; D is possibly TRBD1 (6 bases). The CDR3 has 12 amino acids. Germline V gene sequence: CDR1 GTSNPN, CDR2 SVGIG (reference sequence). V was pared by 4 bases and J by 4 bases, with 10 bases between. DNA of the CDR3: TGTGCCTGGAACCAAGGGGGCACTGAAGCTTTCTTT. This gives the protein CAWNQGGTEAFF.

This clonotype was picked up a small number of times. This rearrangement joins TRBV12-3 or TRBV12-4 to TRBJ2-5; 14 bases fit TRBD2. V lost 1 base, J lost 6 bases, and 7 bases stayed unmatched. This CDR3 spans 17 amino acids. CDR3 nucleotide sequence: TGTGCCAGCAGTTTAGGACTAGCGGGGGGGCCGCAGCAGACCCAGTACTTC. This encodes CASSLGLAGGPQQTQYF.

This clonotype occurred a few times. The chain employs TRBV5-1 and TRBJ2-7, with D possibly being TRBD1 (5 bases). V lost 4 bases, J lost 0 bases, and 8 bases lay in between. Germline assignment: CDR1 SGHRS and CDR2 YFSETQ. This CDR3 has 13 amino acids. The CDR3 loop reads CASSQDISYEQYF. CDR3 nucleotides: TGCGCCAGCAGCCAGGACATCTCCTACGAGCAGTACTTC.

The rearrangement links TRBV10-3 to TRBJ2-3, with 9 positions matching TRBD2. The CDR3 is made up of 13 amino acids. The germline gives CDR1 ENHRY, CDR2 SYGVKD. Losses at the gene ends were 9 bases for V and 5 bases for J; bases not matched to a gene: 6. The CDR3 DNA reads TGTGCCATGGCGGGACTAGCTGGAGATACGCAGTATTTT. This encodes CAMAGLAGDTQYF.

The V gene is TRBV5-1, the J gene TRBJ1-4; tentatively, D is TRBD1 (6 bases). This CDR3 contains 14 residues. CDR1 is SGHRS, CDR2 YFSETQ, per germline. V lost 6 bases to trimming and J lost 4 bases, with 13 bases between them. As DNA, the CDR3 is TGCGCCAGCATGTTGACAGGAGGTAATGAAAAACTGTTTTTT. This sequence encodes CASMLTGGNEKLFF.

V and J are TRBV7-2 and TRBJ1-5; TRBD1 is a possible D gene (5 bases). In germline, CDR1 is SGHTA, CDR2 FQGNSA. CDR3 length: 16 amino acids. V lost 1 base, J lost 3 bases, and 13 bases lay in between. The CDR3 region is CASSLEGAWANQPQHF. For the CDR3, the DNA is TGTGCCAGCAGCTTAGAAGGGGCCTGGGCCAATCAGCCCCAGCATTTT.

This clonotype has a handful of counts. V usage is TRBV28 and J usage is TRBJ2-2; D may be TRBD1 (6 bases). This CDR3 region has 11 residues. Germline CDR1 MDHEN, CDR2 SYDVKM. In DNA, the CDR3 is TGTGGGGGGCCGAACACCGGGGAGCTGTTTTTT. Translating gives CGGPNTGELFF.

The table lists this clonotype with a few counts. The chain couples TRBV6-2 or TRBV6-3 to TRBJ1-1; possibly TRBD1 for D (6 bases). The CDR3 sequence is 12 residues long. V shed 4 bases and J shed 12 bases, with 15 bases lying between them. Germline lookup yields CDR1 MNHEY and CDR2 SVGEGT. The CDR3 sequence: CASSSRDIRPFF. The CDR3 DNA sequence: TGTGCCAGCAGTTCTCGGGACATCAGACCTTTCTTT.

This clonotype was observed a handful of times. V gene TRBV5-1 combines with J gene TRBJ2-3; 8 bases are a match to TRBD1. The V and J ends lost 3 bases and 3 bases, in that order; junction bases with no gene match: 9. Germline CDR1 SGHRS, CDR2 YFSETQ. This CDR3 comprises 16 residues. The CDR3 sequence is CASSSQTGVGTDTQYF. In nucleotides, the CDR3 is TGCGCCAGCAGCTCCCAGACAGGGGTCGGGACAGATACGCAGTATTTT.

Only a few counts were recorded for this clonotype. The gene calls are TRBV12-3 or TRBV12-4 and TRBJ2-5, with D tentatively TRBD1 or TRBD2 (5 bases each). V lost 1 base, J lost 1 base, and 10 bases lay in between. This CDR3 is built from 15 residues. The CDR3 spells CASSLDRTRQETQYF. CDR3 in DNA: TGTGCCAGCAGTTTAGACAGGACTCGCCAAGAGACCCAGTACTTC.

J is TRBJ2-3 and V is TRBV29-1, with unresolved D. Germline values: CDR1 SQVTM, CDR2 ANQGSEA. The CDR3 runs 12 residues. The V and J ends lost 3 bases and 6 bases respectively, with 10 bases between them. The CDR3 nucleotides are TGCAGCGTTGATGGTGGATGGGATACGCAGTATTTT. Protein: CSVDGGWDTQYF.

The table lists this clonotype with a few counts. The rearrangement joins TRBV10-3 to TRBJ2-3; 8 bases are a match to TRBD2. V shed 3 bases, J shed 3 bases, and the junction held 2 bases outside the gene matches. Germline CDR1 ENHRY, CDR2 SYGVKD. This CDR3 has 14 amino acids. The CDR3 DNA reads as TGTGCCATCAGTGAACTAGCGGCTACAGATACGCAGTATTTT. As protein: CAISELAATDTQYF.

This clonotype occurred a few times. This chain connects TRBV11-3 to TRBJ1-1, with D maybe TRBD1 (5 bases). CDR3 length: 14 residues. Germline assignment: CDR1 SGHNT and CDR2 YENEEA. With 5 bases removed from V and 7 bases from J, the gap between germline ends came to 17 bases. This CDR3 is CASSPGQRVGEAFF. The CDR3 DNA is TGTGCCAGCAGCCCGGGGCAGAGGGTTGGTGAAGCTTTCTTT. The complete variable domain, with remaining parts taken from reference TRBV11-3 and TRBJ1-1, reads EAGVVQSPRYKIIEKKQPVAFWCNPISGHNTLYWYLQNLGQGPELLIRYENEEAVDDSQLPKDRFSAERLKGVDSTLKIQPAELGDSAVYLCASSPGQRVGEAFFGQGTRLTVV.